This TCR beta chain was profiled in a study of CD8 T cells in Susac syndrome (dated by TCRdb to about 2019). For the study in its entirety: Among the sequenced Susac syndrome patients, about six had clinically active disease and eight were in clinical remission. At the time of blood withdrawal, Susac syndrome patients were either therapy-naive, taking corticosteroids (with some also receiving IVIg), or on IVIg alone. The study used repertoire sequencing to test whether antigen drove CD8+ T cell activation and differentiation in Susac syndrome. What the authors observed across the whole study: The CD4+ T cell repertoire of patients with Susac syndrome showed no detectable clonal expansion. The number of individuals in the TCR sequencing and HLA analysis was recognized as being relatively small.

High-throughput TCR beta sequencing profiled peripheral blood CD8+ and CD4+ T cells from healthy donors, Susac syndrome patients and multiple sclerosis patients. Recently defined diagnostic criteria for definite or probable disease were met by the Susac syndrome patients. Bulk CD8+ and CD4+ T cells were purified by magnetic negative isolation, while CD8+ TEMRA cells were enriched using FACS. Blood was drawn into EDTA tubes, processed within 24 hours, and PBMCs were isolated by density gradient centrifugation. PBMCs intended for TCR sequencing were cryopreserved in liquid nitrogen and were subsequently thawed in a 37 degrees C water bath. A purity of at least 90% was achieved for sorted or isolated CD4+, CD8+ and CD8+ TEMRA cells. RNA was extracted with the RNeasy kit and roughly 0.45 to 1 ug was reverse transcribed using random hexamers. TCR beta CDR3 regions were amplified with the immunoSEQ multiplex PCR assay covering 54 Vbeta and 13 Jbeta segments. Bias from PCR amplification was corrected by using a synthetic template baseline for primer optimization and for computational correction. The paper's processing steps were these. Reads were assigned to V, D and J genes according to IMGT and analyzed in immunoSEQ Analyzer, with only productive sequences retained. Clonality was computed as one minus Shannon entropy normalized by log2 of the number of productive unique sequences. For each patient and control, public and private clones were evaluated within the 100 most prevalent clones. Clones were defined as Susac-specific if absent from the healthy and MS cohorts, from 1052 published viral clones and from other ImmuneACCESS disease sequences. TCRdb ran its own pipeline on the public reads, namely fastp trimming at Q25 and MiXCR clone calling, and kept in-frame beta chains. Every CDR3 protein is listed once, alongside the most common genes and DNA of its rows. These V and J calls rely on TCRdb rather than the paper's analysis. The sample table records some 68,000 distinct CDR3 sequences; 93% of these occur just once. Jointly, the top ten make up approximately 0.15% of the sample.

V trim: 5 bases; J trim: 7 bases; unmatched bases: 11. Its CDR3 holds 17 amino acids, cysteine through phenylalanine. Only CDR3 DNA remains: 51 bases, in frame from the first base. Reading the germline V gene gives CDR1 SGHTA and CDR2 FQGNSA. Comments on this clonotype: Its antigen remains undetermined. Base qualities are not at hand, and no much larger clone is one base apart.

Specimen: CD4+ T cells from PBMCs. This TCR came from a human donor with Susac syndrome. The chain couples TRBV7-2 to TRBJ2-4; 13 nucleotides in the junction match TRBD2. In nucleotide form, the sequence is TGTGCCAGCAGCCCACGAACGACTAGCGGGGGGAACAACATTCAGTACTTC. It is translated as CASSPRTTSGGNNIQYF.